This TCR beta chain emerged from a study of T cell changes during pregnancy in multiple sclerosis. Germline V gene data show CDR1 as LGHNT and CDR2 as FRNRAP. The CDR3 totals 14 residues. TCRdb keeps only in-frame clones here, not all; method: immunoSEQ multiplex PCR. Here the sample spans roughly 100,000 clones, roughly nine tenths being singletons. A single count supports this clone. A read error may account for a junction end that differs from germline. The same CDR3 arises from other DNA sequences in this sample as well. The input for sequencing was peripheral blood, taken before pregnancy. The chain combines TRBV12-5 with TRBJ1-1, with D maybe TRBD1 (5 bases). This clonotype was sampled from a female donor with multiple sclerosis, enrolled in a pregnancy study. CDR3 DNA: TGTGCTAGTGGTTTCGGCAGGGCGAACACTGAAGCCTTCTTT. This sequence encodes CASGFGRANTEAFF.